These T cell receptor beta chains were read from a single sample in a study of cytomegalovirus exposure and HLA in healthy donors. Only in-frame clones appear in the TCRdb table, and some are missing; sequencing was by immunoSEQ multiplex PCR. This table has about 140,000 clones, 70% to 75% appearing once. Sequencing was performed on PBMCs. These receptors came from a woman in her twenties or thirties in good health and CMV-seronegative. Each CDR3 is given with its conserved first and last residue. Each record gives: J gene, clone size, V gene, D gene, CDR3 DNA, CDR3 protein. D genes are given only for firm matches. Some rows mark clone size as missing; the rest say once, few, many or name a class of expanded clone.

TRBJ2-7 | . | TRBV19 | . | TGTGCCAGTAGTATAGACCGCGGCTACGAGCAGTACTTC | CASSIDRGYEQYF
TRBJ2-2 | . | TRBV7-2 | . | TGTGCCAGCAGCTTAGCAACAAGAGGCACCGGGGAGCTGTTTTTT | CASSLATRGTGELFF
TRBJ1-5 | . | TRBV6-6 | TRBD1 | TGTGCCAGCAGTTACTCCGACAGGGCTCAGCCCCAGCATTTT | CASSYSDRAQPQHF
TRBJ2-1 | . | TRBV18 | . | TGTGCCAGCTCCCTTACTCCAGACAGATTCTACAATGAGCAGTTCTTC | CASSLTPDRFYNEQFF
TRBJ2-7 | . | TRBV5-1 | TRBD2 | TGCGCCAGCGGAAGGACTAGCGGGAGGGCCAGGGAGCAGTACTTC | CASGRTSGRAREQYF
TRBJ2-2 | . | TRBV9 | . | TGTGCCAGCAGCGTAAATCTAGCGAGGAACACCGGGGAGCTGTTTTTT | CASSVNLARNTGELFF
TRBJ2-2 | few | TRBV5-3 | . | TGTGCCAGAAGCCTTCCCACACCGCCAGCGGGCACCGGGGAGCTGTTTTTT | CARSLPTPPAGTGELFF
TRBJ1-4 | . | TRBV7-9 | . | TGTGCCAGCAGCTCGCACAGGGACACAACTAATGAAAAACTGTTTTTT | CASSSHRDTTNEKLFF
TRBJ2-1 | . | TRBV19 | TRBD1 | TGTGCCAGTAGTAAGACAGGGGGCGGGTTCAATGAGCAGTTCTTC | CASSKTGGGFNEQFF
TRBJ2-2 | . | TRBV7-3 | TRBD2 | TGTGCCAGCAGCCGACTAGCGGGAGGGCCGTCGAACACCGGGGAGCTGTTTTTT | CASSRLAGGPSNTGELFF
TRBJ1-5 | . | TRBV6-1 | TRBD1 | TGTGCCAGCAGTGGACAGGGTGGGAGCAATCAGCCCCAGCATTTT | CASSGQGGSNQPQHF
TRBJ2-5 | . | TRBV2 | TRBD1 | TGTGCCAGCAACCCGACAGGGATCTATGAGACCCAGTACTTC | CASNPTGIYETQYF
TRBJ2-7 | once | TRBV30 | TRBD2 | TGTGCCTGGAGTGTTGGACTAGCGGGAGTTCACGAGCAGTACTTC | CAWSVGLAGVHEQYF
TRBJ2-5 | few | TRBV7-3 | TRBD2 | TGTGCCAGCAGCCGATCGGGACTAGCTGAAGAGACCCAGTACTTC | CASSRSGLAEETQYF
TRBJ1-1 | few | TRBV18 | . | TGTGCCAGCTCTAGCGGGGGAGCGGCCCTAGCTTTCTTT | CASSSGGAALAFF
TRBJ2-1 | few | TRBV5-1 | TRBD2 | TGCGCCAGCAGCCGGGCCATCGAGCGGGAAAAGATAAATGAGCAGTTCTTC | CASSRAIEREKINEQFF
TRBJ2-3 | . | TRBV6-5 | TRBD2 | TGTGCCAGCAATAAGCGGGGGGATCAGGGAGATACGCAGTATTTT | CASNKRGDQGDTQYF
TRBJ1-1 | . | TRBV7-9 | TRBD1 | TGTGCCAGCAGCTTACCACAGGGGGCGCGCACTGAAGCTTTCTTT | CASSLPQGARTEAFF
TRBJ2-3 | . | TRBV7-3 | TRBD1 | TGTGCCAGCAGCTTAACGTTGACAGGGGGTGGGGATACGCAGTATTTT | CASSLTLTGGGDTQYF
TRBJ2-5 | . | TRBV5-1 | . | TGCGCCAGCAGCCTGGGGACACAAGAGACCCAGTACTTC | CASSLGTQETQYF
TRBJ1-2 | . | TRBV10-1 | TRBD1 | TGCGCCAGCAATCCGGGACAGGGGCATGGCTACACCTTC | CASNPGQGHGYTF
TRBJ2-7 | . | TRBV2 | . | TGTGCCAGCAGTGGACAGTTCTACGAGCAGTACTTC | CASSGQFYEQYF
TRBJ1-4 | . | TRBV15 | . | TGTGCCACCAGCAGGGACAGCGGCTGGGATGAAAAACTGTTTTTT | CATSRDSGWDEKLFF
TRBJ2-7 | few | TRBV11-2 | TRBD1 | TGTGCCAGCAGCTTAGGGACAGGCGGACTCTACGAGCAGTACTTC | CASSLGTGGLYEQYF
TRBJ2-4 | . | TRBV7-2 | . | TGTGCCAGCAGCTTTGATCCAGATGTAGCCAAAAACATTCAGTACTTC | CASSFDPDVAKNIQYF
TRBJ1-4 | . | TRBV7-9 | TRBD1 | TGTGCCAGCAGCCCTGGACAGGGCGCAACTAATGAAAAACTGTTTTTT | CASSPGQGATNEKLFF
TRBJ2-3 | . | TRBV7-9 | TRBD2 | TGTGTCAGCAGCCCTGCTAGCGGCCCGAGGGCAGATACGCAGTATTTT | CVSSPASGPRADTQYF
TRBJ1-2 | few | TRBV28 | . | TGTGCCAGCAGGCCCCCGACAGTAAACTATGGCTACACCTTC | CASRPPTVNYGYTF
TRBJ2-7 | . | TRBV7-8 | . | TGTGCCAGCAGCCCCCCCGGACAGTCCTACGAGCAGTACTTC | CASSPPGQSYEQYF
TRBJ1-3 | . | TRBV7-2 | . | TGTGCCAGCAGCTTACAGGTTTCCTCTGGAAACACCATATATTTT | CASSLQVSSGNTIYF
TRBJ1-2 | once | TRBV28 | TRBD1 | TGTGCCAGCAGGCCTCAGGGACAGGGATCTGGCTACACCTTC | CASRPQGQGSGYTF
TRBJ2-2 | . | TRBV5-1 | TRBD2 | TGCGCCAGCGGAAGCGGGGAGCTGAACACCGGGGAGCTGTTTTTT | CASGSGELNTGELFF
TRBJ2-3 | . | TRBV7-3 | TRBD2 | TGTGCCAGCAGCTTAGGTAGCGGGAGGGTGGGGAGCACAGATACGCAGTATTTT | CASSLGSGRVGSTDTQYF
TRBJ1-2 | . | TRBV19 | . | TGTGCCAGTAGTATAGAACCGGGAGCCCACTATGGCTACACCTTC | CASSIEPGAHYGYTF
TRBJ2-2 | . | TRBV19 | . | TGTGCCAGTAGTGCGCTTACAGGGTCCGGGGAGCTGTTTTTT | CASSALTGSGELFF
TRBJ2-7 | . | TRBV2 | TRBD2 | TGTGCCAGCGGGGGTCCGCCGGGACTAGCGTCCGAGCAGTACTTC | CASGGPPGLASEQYF
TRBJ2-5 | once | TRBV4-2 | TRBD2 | TGTGCCAGCAGCCGCGGCGGGGGCCAAGAGACCCAGTACTTC | CASSRGGGQETQYF
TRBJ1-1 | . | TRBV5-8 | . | TGTGCCAGCAGCTTGCGATGGACAAACCCTGAAGCTTTCTTT | CASSLRWTNPEAFF
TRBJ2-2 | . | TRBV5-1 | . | TGCGCCAGCGGGGAGCGTTACCCGAACACCGGGGAGCTGTTTTTT | CASGERYPNTGELFF
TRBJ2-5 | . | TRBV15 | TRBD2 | TGTGCCACCAGCAGCGAACTAGCGGGTAAAGAGACCCAGTACTTC | CATSSELAGKETQYF
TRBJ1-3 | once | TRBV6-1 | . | TGTGCCAGCAACCGACAGGCAAGAGGCTCCATATATTTT | CASNRQARGSIYF
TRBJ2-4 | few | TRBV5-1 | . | TGCGCCAGCAGCCCGGAAGGGGTTAACATTCAGTACTTC | CASSPEGVNIQYF
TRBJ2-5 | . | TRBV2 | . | TGTGCCAGCAGTGGGGCAGTGGCGGGAATCCAAGAGACCCAGTACTTC | CASSGAVAGIQETQYF
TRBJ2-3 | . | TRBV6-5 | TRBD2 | TGTGCCAGCAGTTACGGGGGGGAAGGGATCACAGATACGCAGTATTTT | CASSYGGEGITDTQYF
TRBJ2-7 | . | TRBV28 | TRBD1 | TGTGCCAGCAGTCGTCCCGCAGGGGGCTACGAGCAGTACTTC | CASSRPAGGYEQYF
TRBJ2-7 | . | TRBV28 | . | TGTGCCAGCACTAGCACCCCCTACGAGCAGTACTTC | CASTSTPYEQYF
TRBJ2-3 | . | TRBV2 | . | TGTGCCAGCAGTCCAACCAGGGTCACAGATACGCAGTATTTT | CASSPTRVTDTQYF
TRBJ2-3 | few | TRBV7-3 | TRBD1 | TGTGCCAGCAGCTTCGGGACAGCGGCAGATACGCAGTATTTT | CASSFGTAADTQYF
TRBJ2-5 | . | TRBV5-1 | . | TGCGCCAGCAGCTTGGGTCGGGCGGGAAGACGAGAGACCCAGTACTTC | CASSLGRAGRRETQYF
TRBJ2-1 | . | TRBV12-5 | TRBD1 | TGTGCTAGTGGTTTCCAGGGGGCGCATGAGCAGTTCTTC | CASGFQGAHEQFF
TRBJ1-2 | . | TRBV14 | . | TGTGCCAGCAGCCAAGTGGCAGGGGACGGTGGCTACACCTTC | CASSQVAGDGGYTF
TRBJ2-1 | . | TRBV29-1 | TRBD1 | TGCAGCGTTACAGGGGGCTATTCCTACAATGAGCAGTTCTTC | CSVTGGYSYNEQFF
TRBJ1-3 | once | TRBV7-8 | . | TGTGCCAGCAGCCCCCAGAGTGACTCGAGAAACACCATATATTTT | CASSPQSDSRNTIYF
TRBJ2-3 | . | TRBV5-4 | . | TGTGCCAGCAGCCGGGACAACGGGGATACGCAGTATTTT | CASSRDNGDTQYF
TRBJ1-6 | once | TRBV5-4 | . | TGTGCCAGCAGCTTGCCAGGGCTCGTCGATTCACCCCTCCACTTT | CASSLPGLVDSPLHF
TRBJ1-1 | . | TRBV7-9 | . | TGTGCCAGCAGCTTGGGAGAGGTTGTGGAAGCTTTCTTT | CASSLGEVVEAFF
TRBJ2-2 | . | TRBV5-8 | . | TGTGCCAGCAGCTTATTATTCGGACTGGCCACCGGGGAGCTGTTTTTT | CASSLLFGLATGELFF